A single TCR beta chain is shown here with its context. Losses at the gene ends were 6 bases for V and 11 bases for J; bases not matched to a gene: 17. The CDR3 runs to 15 residues. The data are from a study of neurological immune-mediated disorders. Each CDR3 protein is one row after TCRdb ran MiXCR on the 5' RACE reads. Here the sample spans around 46,000 distinct CDR3 sequences, 25% being singletons. The TCR was taken from a woman aged 70 to 79 in good health. Sequenced input: PBMCs. The chain carries TRBV12-3 or TRBV12-4 and TRBJ1-1; 8 nucleotides match TRBD1. The CDR3 DNA reads as TGTGCCAGCAGCCCCGGGGGGGCAGGGGGCTTTACGGCTTTCTTT. Its protein is CASSPGGAGGFTAFF.